What follows are 5 T cell receptor beta chains derived from one specimen sequenced in a study of T cells in tuberculosis (dated by TCRdb to about 2018). The method was the immunoSEQ multiplex PCR assay. TCRdb obtained this table from immuneACCESS and retained in-frame rearrangements with V and J assigned. These tables miss some clones; where compared with another copy, unresolved V genes account for less than half of the shortfall, and the remainder is unexplained. The sample table records about 34,000 clones; approximately 93% of these occur just once. Clones ranked in the top ten supply about 2.2% of the sample. Input material: PBMCs. These receptors all stem from a donor aged 10-30 years with latent tuberculosis or without tuberculosis infection.

V and J are TRBV2 and TRBJ1-5; TRBD1 matches 7 bases. Trimming at V came to 4 bases and at J to 5 bases, leaving 5 bases not matched to a gene. CDR1 and CDR2 (germline): SNHLY, FYNNEI. The CDR3 runs 14 residues. Written as DNA, the CDR3 is TGTGCCAGCAGTGCGGGGACAGTTGATCAGCCCCAGCATTTT. Translated: CASSAGTVDQPQHF.

The chain recombines TRBV19 with TRBJ1-2; 10 bases line up with TRBD1. The V segment lost 6 bases and the J segment 7 bases; nucleotides outside the gene matches: 8. The germline gives CDR1 LNHDA, CDR2 SQIVND (reference sequence). The CDR3 sequence is 14 residues long. Written as DNA, the CDR3 is TGTGCCAGTAGGAAGGACAGGGGGGCAAGTGGCTACACCTTC. Translating gives CASRKDRGASGYTF.

The chain combines TRBV10-3 with TRBJ1-4, with D tentatively TRBD1 (6 bases). There are 13 residues in the CDR3. Germline V gives CDR1 ENHRY, CDR2 SYGVKD. V gave up 6 bases and J gave up 5 bases, with 10 bases separating them. The CDR3 sequence is CAISSTGNEKLFF. In DNA, the CDR3 is TGTGCCATCAGCTCTACAGGGAATGAAAAACTGTTTTTT.

The V gene is TRBV18, the J gene TRBJ2-3, with D unclear. This CDR3 is 13 amino acids long. Deletions cut 2 bases from V and 1 base from J, with 4 bases between. The V gene's germline CDR1 is KGHSH and CDR2 LQKENI. The CDR3 nucleotides are TGTGCCAGCTCACCAACTGGCACAGATACGCAGTATTTT. Translated, it gives CASSPTGTDTQYF.

The CDR3, as DNA: TGCGCCAGCAGCCAAGAGACGGGGTGGCGGAACACTGAAGCTTTCTTT. It translates to CASSQETGWRNTEAFF. The V and J genes are TRBV4-3 and TRBJ1-1; D is undetermined. CDR3 length equals 16 residues. Trimming removed 0 bases at V and 1 base at J, with 12 bases between. Germline values: CDR1 LGHNA, CDR2 YSLEER.